The T cell receptor (beta chain) under discussion was sequenced for a study of control samples from healthy donors and cancer patients. V gave up 5 bases and J gave up 5 bases; unmatched junction bases: 4. Looked up from germline, CDR1 is SGHRS and CDR2 is YFSETQ. CDR3 length equals 12 residues. Profiled with immunoSEQ multiplex PCR; TCRdb holds only in-frame clones, not every one. Here the sample spans 110,000 to 150,000 clones, 89% being singletons. The chain combines TRBV5-1 with TRBJ2-7; 7 bases agree with TRBD1. The sequenced sample consisted of blood. This clonotype was sampled from a young man in good health. The CDR3 DNA reads as TGCGCCAGCAGGACAGGGACCGACGAGCAGTACTTC. Amino acids: CASRTGTDEQYF.